Each of the 30 T cell receptor beta chains below was sequenced from the same sample in a study of glioma-infiltrating T cells. The iRepertoire nested amplicon-rescue multiplex PCR amplified TCR alpha and beta CDR3s from RNA. MiXCR was run by TCRdb on the multiplex PCR reads, yielding one entry per CDR3 protein. This sample has about 130,000 distinct CDR3 sequences, with around 23% found just once. Sequenced: glioma tissue, nonneoplastic brain tissue, or PBMCs (not recorded which). The receptors were sampled from a human donor with low-grade glioma or glioblastoma, undergoing nonglioma brain surgery, or in good health (not recorded which).

The J gene is TRBJ2-1, the V gene TRBV6-1; 10 bases match TRBD1. Germline lookup yields CDR1 MNHNS and CDR2 SASEGT. Trimming cost V 6 bases and J 6 bases; bases outside gene matches: 11. The CDR3 runs to 16 residues. The CDR3 sequence is CASRRGQGVWGNEQFF. The DNA of the CDR3 is TGTGCCAGCAGGAGAGGACAGGGGGTGTGGGGCAATGAGCAGTTCTTC.

The chain recombines TRBV28 with TRBJ1-2; 9 bases fit TRBD1. This CDR3 comprises 13 residues. Germline trimming cut 5 bases from V and 3 bases from J; bases unmatched to any gene: 1. The germline gives CDR1 MDHEN, CDR2 SYDVKM. The CDR3 DNA sequence: TGTGCCAGCAGTACAGGGGGCTACTATGGCTACACCTTC. It translates to CASSTGGYYGYTF.

This clonotype was observed a handful of times. This chain links TRBV4-1 with TRBJ2-1, with 7 bases matching TRBD2. With V trimmed by 6 bases and J by 2 bases, 7 bases remained unmatched. CDR3 length: 15 amino acids. CDR1 and CDR2 from the germline V gene are MGHRA and YSYEKL. The CDR3 DNA follows: TGCGCCAGCAGACCAGGAGGACTAGCCTACAATGAGCAGTTCTTC. Protein sequence: CASRPGGLAYNEQFF.

The chain uses TRBV6-1 and TRBJ1-4; D is ambiguous. The CDR3 spans 11 residues. Trimming took 8 bases from V and 4 from J, leaving 5 bases between them. The V gene's germline CDR1 is MNHNS and CDR2 SASEGT. CDR3 bases: TGTGCCAGCCAGAATAATGAAAAACTGTTTTTT. This sequence encodes CASQNNEKLFF.

This clonotype was detected a few times. The genes are TRBV24-1 and TRBJ2-3; no clear D gene. Trimming pared 6 bases from V and 2 bases from J, leaving 11 bases between. This CDR3 region has 14 residues. Germline CDR1 reads KGHDR; CDR2 reads SFDVKD. The CDR3 bases are TGTGCCACCAGTAGACCACCTTCCACAGATACGCAGTATTTT. Protein: CATSRPPSTDTQYF.

This clonotype was observed at least ten times. CDR3 loop: CATSRDLVQPQHF. In DNA, the CDR3 is TGTGCCACCAGCAGAGATCTTGTTCAGCCCCAGCATTTT. V is TRBV15 and J is TRBJ1-5; D is unresolved. Trimming pared 0 bases from V and 6 bases from J, leaving 6 bases between. This CDR3 spans 13 amino acids. Germline assignment: CDR1 LNHNV and CDR2 YYDKDF (reference sequence).

This clonotype was picked up many times. The CDR3 region is CASSLEIQPQHF. In nucleotides, the CDR3 is TGTGCCAGCAGTTTAGAGATTCAGCCCCAGCATTTT. V is TRBV28 and J is TRBJ1-5; D is unresolved. Trimming took off 2 bases at V and 6 bases at J, with 5 bases between the two ends. Germline V gene sequence: CDR1 MDHEN, CDR2 SYDVKM. CDR3 length: 12 residues.

This clonotype was recorded many times. The chain joins TRBV27 to TRBJ1-2; D is ambiguous. The CDR3 length is 13 residues. Germline loops: CDR1 MNHEY, CDR2 SMNVEV (reference sequence). V lost 2 bases, J lost 4 bases, and 8 bases lay in between. CDR3 nucleotide sequence: TGTGCCAGCAGTTTAGGAGGAGGCTATGGCTACACCTTC. It is translated as CASSLGGGYGYTF.

The sample holds a few counts of this clonotype. This chain's CDR3 is CASRPDGETDTQYF. Here the CDR3 DNA reads TGTGCCAGCAGACCGGATGGGGAAACAGATACGCAGTATTTT. The V gene is TRBV2, the J gene TRBJ2-3; D not certain. Germline V gene lookup returns CDR1 SNHLY and CDR2 FYNNEI. V dropped 6 bases and J dropped 3 bases, with 13 bases sitting between them. The CDR3 spans 14 residues.

The chain recombines TRBV28 with TRBJ1-4; D is unresolved. The CDR3 totals 15 residues. Deletions cut 5 bases from V and 0 bases from J, with 10 bases between. The V gene's germline CDR1 is MDHEN and CDR2 SYDVKM. The CDR3 DNA is TGTGCCAGCAGTCCAAGTATACCAACTAATGAAAAACTGTTTTTT. This translates into CASSPSIPTNEKLFF.

The chain employs TRBV9 and TRBJ2-5; 8 bases are shared with TRBD1. Germline V CDR1 and CDR2: SGDLS, YYNGEE. The length of the CDR3 is 15 residues. Losses at the gene ends were 3 bases for V and 1 base for J; bases not matched to a gene: 5. CDR3 sequence (DNA): TGTGCCAGCAGCGCCCAAACAGGGGGCCAAGAGACCCAGTACTTC. It yields the protein CASSAQTGGQETQYF.

This clonotype was counted at least ten times. The CDR3, as DNA: TGTGCCAGCAGCCCGGGGGCTTCCTATAATTCACCCCTCCACTTT. Its protein product is CASSPGASYNSPLHF. The rearrangement joins TRBV7-2 to TRBJ1-6, with a weak D call TRBD1 (6 bases). The CDR3 loop spans 15 amino acids. The V end was cut by 5 bases, the J end by 1 base, with 9 bases between. Germline V gene lookup returns CDR1 SGHTA and CDR2 FQGNSA.

This clonotype has more than one count but fewer than ten. V gene TRBV7-3 combines with J gene TRBJ2-1; 8 bases agree with TRBD2. This CDR3 region has 14 residues. Germline loops: CDR1 SGHTA, CDR2 FQGTGA. V lost 5 bases to trimming and J lost 6 bases; unmatched junction nucleotides: 6. CDR3 residues: CASSRSGGRNEQFF. The DNA of the CDR3 is TGTGCCAGCAGCCGAAGCGGGGGCCGCAATGAGCAGTTCTTC.

V and J are TRBV12-3 or TRBV12-4 and TRBJ2-6; D might be TRBD1 or TRBD2, each matching 5 bases. V lost 3 bases to trimming and J lost 2 bases, with 8 bases between them. The CDR3 is made up of 15 amino acids. In nucleotides, the CDR3 is TGTGCCAGCAGTTTCAGGGACCCTGGGGCCAACGTCCTGACTTTC. It specifies CASSFRDPGANVLTF.

A word on this clonotype: This may be a read error: a much more frequent sequence differs by one nucleotide. V and J are TRBV27 and TRBJ1-1; no clear D. The germline gives CDR1 MNHEY, CDR2 SMNVEV (reference sequence). This CDR3 has 13 amino acids. Between the trimmed V and J ends, which lost 2 bases and 0 bases, there was a span of 4 bases. CDR3 region: CASSLTLNTEAFF. The CDR3 coding sequence is TGTGCCAGCAGTTTAACCTTGAACACTGAAGCTTTCTTT.

On this clonotype itself: At one boundary the junction diverges from the germline segment, which might be a read error. The gene calls are TRBV27 and TRBJ2-1; no reliable D call. The CDR3 is 13 amino acids. Germline lookup yields CDR1 MNHEY and CDR2 SMNVEV (reference sequence). For the CDR3, the DNA is TGTGCCATCAGTTTATCGATGAGTCCCGGTCAGTTCTTC. This gives the protein CAISLSMSPGQFF.

This clonotype was counted many times. This chain connects TRBV20-1 to TRBJ1-2, with 8 nucleotides matching TRBD1. CDR1 and CDR2 (germline): DFQATT, SNEGSKA (reference sequence). This CDR3 region has 15 residues. V was clipped by 0 bases and J by 8 bases; unmatched bases: 11. The CDR3 here is CSARDFGQGREGYTF. The CDR3 nucleotides read TGCAGTGCTAGAGATTTTGGACAGGGTAGGGAAGGCTACACCTTC.

V gene TRBV5-1 combines with J gene TRBJ1-2; D unresolved. This CDR3 is 14 amino acids long. With 4 bases removed from V and 3 bases from J, the gap between germline ends came to 13 bases. Per the germline V gene, CDR1 is SGHRS and CDR2 is YFSETQ. CDR3 protein: CASSPRDLDYGYTF. CDR3 sequence (DNA): TGCGCCAGCAGCCCAAGGGATTTGGACTATGGCTACACCTTC.

The chain uses TRBV4-1 and TRBJ2-1, with 9 bases fitting TRBD1. Trimming took 3 bases from V and 8 from J; bases not matched to a gene: 8. In germline, CDR1 is MGHRA, CDR2 YSYEKL. This CDR3 region has 15 residues. The DNA of the CDR3 is TGCGCCAGCAGCCAGCCGGGACAGGGCTCCCATGAGCAGTTCTTC. It is translated as CASSQPGQGSHEQFF.

This sequence joins TRBV7-2 and TRBJ2-1; TRBD2 aligns across 14 bases. The germline V gene encodes CDR1 SGHTA and CDR2 FQGNSA. There are 17 residues in the CDR3. Unmatched junction bases numbered 7, after V lost 5 bases and J lost 4 bases. CDR3 in amino acids: CASSPGLAGAMYNEQFF. The CDR3 DNA sequence: TGTGCCAGCAGCCCGGGACTAGCGGGGGCGATGTACAATGAGCAGTTCTTC.

To note about this clonotype: A read error is possible here, since a much larger clone lies one base away. V usage is TRBV7-2 and J usage is TRBJ2-1; D perhaps matches TRBD2 (5 bases). CDR1 and CDR2 from the germline V gene are SGHTA and FQGNSA. The CDR3 consists of 16 residues. For the CDR3, the DNA is TGTGCCAGCAGCTTTACGCCGGGGAGCTCCTACAATGAGCAGTCCTTC. This codes for CASSFTPGSSYNEQSF.

This clonotype has a count of ten or more. The chain carries TRBV7-9 and TRBJ1-3; no clear D. The V end was cut by 5 bases, the J end by 0 bases, with 8 bases between. Germline V gene lookup returns CDR1 SEHNR and CDR2 FQNEAQ (reference sequence). CDR3 length equals 14 residues. The CDR3 nucleotides read TGTGCCAGCAGCCCGATAGCCTCTGGAAACACCATATATTTT. It yields the protein CASSPIASGNTIYF.

Worth noting for this clonotype: A much more abundant neighbour one base away suggests this may be a read error. The chain couples TRBV6-1 to TRBJ2-1, with a possible D match to TRBD1 (6 bases). The CDR3 has 16 residues. Germline V lookup: CDR1 MNHNS, CDR2 SASEGT. V lost 8 bases and J 0 bases, leaving 17 bases between the germline ends. The CDR3 DNA reads TGTGCCAGCGGCCCCAAGGGACATCTCTCCTACAATGAGCAGTTCTTC. Its protein is CASGPKGHLSYNEQFF.

Details on this clonotype: Being one base from a much bigger clone, this may be a read error. V and J are TRBV2 and TRBJ1-5, with no clear D. Germline CDR1 reads SNHLY; CDR2 reads FYNNEI. The V and J ends lost 8 bases and 2 bases respectively, with 13 bases between them. This CDR3 contains 14 residues. The CDR3 reads CASARPHGNQPQHF. The CDR3 nucleotides are TGTGCCAGCGCGCGGCCACATGGCAATCAGCCCCAGCATTTT.

This clonotype occurred a few times. The chain joins TRBV20-1 to TRBJ1-1; 8 bases are a match to TRBD1. From germline, CDR1 is DFQATT and CDR2 SNEGSKA (reference sequence). With 7 bases clipped from V and 8 bases from J, the junction kept 6 bases outside the gene matches. The CDR3 consists of 11 residues. CDR3 sequence: CSGVQGAEAFF. For the CDR3, the DNA is TGCAGTGGAGTCCAGGGGGCGGAAGCTTTCTTT.

The rearrangement joins TRBV28 to TRBJ2-5, with D tentatively TRBD2 (5 bases). Germline loops: CDR1 MDHEN, CDR2 SYDVKM. The V gene lost 11 bases and the J gene lost 3 bases, with 10 bases spanning the gap. This CDR3 has 11 amino acids. The CDR3 region has the DNA TGTGCCGTCGGGAAGAAAGAGACCCAGTACTTC. Protein: CAVGKKETQYF.

This clonotype was counted a single time. A junction boundary mismatches the germline segment, possibly from a read error. The V and J genes are TRBV20-1 and TRBJ2-5, with D maybe TRBD1 (6 bases). Germline V gene data show CDR1 as DFQATT and CDR2 as SNEGSKA (reference sequence). The CDR3 contains 16 residues. CDR3 amino acids: CSARDLKTGLEETQHF. CDR3 nucleotides: TGCAGTGCTAGAGATCTAAAGACAGGCCTAGAAGAGACCCAGCACTTC.

This clonotype turned up a few times. J is TRBJ2-1 and V is TRBV11-2, with D possibly TRBD2 on 7 matching bases. Germline V gives CDR1 SGHAT, CDR2 FQNNGV. Trimming left V 7 bases short and J 8 bases short, with 21 bases between. This CDR3 has 15 residues. DNA for the CDR3: TGTGCCAGCAAGACCATAGATCGCGGGGGCTATGAGCAGTTCTTC. Protein product: CASKTIDRGGYEQFF.

As for this clonotype: Sequence at one end of the junction differs from germline and may be a read error. The gene calls are TRBV3-1 and TRBJ2-1; a weak D match, TRBD2 (5 bases). CDR1 and CDR2 from the germline V gene are LGHDT and YNNKEL (reference sequence). This CDR3 is 14 amino acids long. DNA of the CDR3: TGTGCCAGCAGCGGACGGACTCTTAACAATGAGCAGTCCTTC. It yields the protein CASSGRTLNNEQSF.

This clonotype was recorded many times. The chain carries TRBV6-1 and TRBJ2-1; tentative D call: TRBD1 (6 bases). The ends were cut back, 7 bases at V and 4 bases at J, with 11 bases in the middle. The CDR3 spans 13 residues. From germline, CDR1 is MNHNS and CDR2 SASEGT. As DNA, the CDR3 is TGTGCCAGCACCACAGGGTCTTACAATGAGCAGTTCTTC. Translated, it gives CASTTGSYNEQFF.